This T cell receptor beta chain was sequenced during a study of shared clonotypes between healthy human individuals (dated by TCRdb to 2020 to 2022). About the study as a whole: Two women and a few men aged 18 to 49 years were included in the cohort. For each donor, CD4 naive and CD4 memory were each given three plates, CD8 naive was given two plates, and CD8 memory was given one plate. To estimate repertoire size and how much clonotypes are shared between individuals, the study performed deep sequencing of blood TCR repertoires from 4 to 6 healthy adults. To increase sequencing depth and limit assay-specific biases, different laboratories used diverse techniques to prepare libraries and sequence TCR repertoires. Per donor, leukapheresis produced somewhere between about 0.9 and 10 billion PBMCs.

TCR CDR3 regions were amplified from genomic DNA by multiplex PCR using the deep immunoSEQ assay. Extracted genomic DNA from each cell subset was distributed evenly across all wells of several immunoSEQ 96-well plates, and each plate was treated as a replicate. Each replicate PCR for sorted subsets received about 210 ng genomic DNA, equal to tens of thousands of T cell genomes. Purified libraries were quantified with a Qubit 3.0 fluorometer, sized on a Bioanalyzer 2100, and re-quantified with the KAPA Library Quantification kit. Each immunoSEQ 96-well plate was sequenced on its own single-read 150-cycle Illumina NextSeq 550 flow cell. Regarding the original processing steps: Because the immunoSEQ output held only junctional sequences and lacked quality scores, the filtering could not match the filtering applied to full-length reads. Sequences were annotated with PyIR, a Python wrapper for IgBLAST v1.9, using IMGT germline references to assign V/J genes and CDR3. Reads were filtered out if the reads had weak V/J assignments (E-value above 1e-6), no CDR3, stop codons, out-of-frame junctions, or ambiguous translated residues. A V3J clonotype was defined by an identical inferred V gene, J gene, and CDR3 amino acid sequence. Percentage overlap between repertoires was calculated by dividing the number of shared unique clonotypes by the size of the smaller repertoire. Repertoire richness was assessed with RTK rarefaction, the Chao1 estimator, and Recon v2.1 estimates of unobserved clonotypes. OLGA was used to compute generation probabilities for all TCRbeta clonotypes that the gDNA method yielded from several donors. Entries here come from immuneACCESS through TCRdb and include only in-frame sequences with V and J called. Some clones fail to appear in such tables; in the studies checked, an unresolved V gene covers under half of the shortfall, and the cause of the remainder is unknown. V and J calls and clone size follow that table, whereas D and trimming were derived from the DNA. The sample has 1.5 million to 2.5 million clones on record, less than 95% of them singletons. The ten top clones hold under 1.5% of the sample.

Overall results and qualifications from the work: The small number of donors limited the genetic and exposure-history diversity represented. Incomplete sequencing was indicated by rarefaction of sorted-subset datasets, despite the large sequencing depth. When a handful of donors were compared, the shared fraction of clonotypes was roughly 4.8% for naive CD4, around 3.6% for naive CD8, more than 2% for memory CD4, and less than 0.45% for memory CD8. Naive subsets generally had larger estimated clonotype richness than memory subsets did. Sampling was limited to blood, and TCR repertoires in tissue likely differ from TCR repertoires in blood. Compared with non-shared clonotypes, the clonotypes found in all four sorted-subset donors had higher generation probabilities. Pairwise subsampling indicated that sequencing depth was expected to affect the degree of clonotype sharing among donors.

This clone has a single count. Its cognate antigen has yet to be identified. Base qualities are not provided; no much larger clone lies one nucleotide away. For the CD8 naive samples, CD45RO-negative cells were positively selected for CCR7, yielding a CD45RA+CCR7+ population from which TemRA cells were excluded. The donors were healthy, HIV-negative adults with no recently reported acute infections or vaccinations. Only Caucasian adults living in Nashville, Tennessee, USA were represented among the donors. Blood was collected by leukapheresis, and PBMCs were isolated by Ficoll-Histopaque density gradient centrifugation and then cryopreserved in liquid nitrogen vapor phase. Analytical flow cytometry was used to check the purity and quantity of each magnetically sorted T cell population. Genomic DNA was isolated from each sorted fraction and quantified by UV absorbance on a Nanodrop 2000c. As encoded in the germline V gene (reference sequence), CDR1 is MNHEY while CDR2 is SMNVEV. The junction shows trimming of 3 bases on V and 1 base on J, and the gene matches do not reach 3 bases of it. Spanning cysteine to phenylalanine, the CDR3 consists of 16 amino acids. Of all the DNA, just the CDR3 is kept, 48 bases in frame from base 1.

Sequenced sample: naive CD8+ T cells sorted from blood. This specimen's cell subset or site label, per the study, means: CD45RA+CCR7+. The rearrangement joined TRBV27 to TRBJ2-6, with TRBD1 identical over 7 junction bases. This clonotype was sampled from a man between 18 and 35 years old in good health. The CDR3: CASSLQGVSGANVLTF. Read as DNA, the sequence is TGTGCCAGCAGTTTGCAGGGGGTGTCTGGGGCCAACGTCCTGACTTTC.